The text below deals with one T cell receptor beta chain. In the original processing: The authors estimated nucleated cell counts from reference gene primer amplification. The data were produced by immunoSEQ multiplex PCR, yet TCRdb's version contains in-frame clones alone and is incomplete. The V and J calls and clone size come from that table; D and trimming were worked out from the DNA. The table shows under 50,000 clones, with around nine tenths occurring only once. CDR1 and CDR2 from the germline V gene are MNHEY and SVGEGT. The CDR3 extends over 13 amino acids. The V gene lost 6 bases and the J gene lost 8 bases, with 11 bases spanning the gap. The data stem from a study of blood T cell repertoires in COVID-19. At the level of the study: The study drew acute and convalescent COVID-19 samples from the United States, Italy and Spain. T cells, B-cell-depleted T cells, or PBMCs provided the cDNA or gDNA that served as material.

The sample taken for sequencing was peripheral blood. V gene TRBV6-2 or TRBV6-3 combines with J gene TRBJ1-6; D perhaps matches TRBD1 (5 bases). This clonotype was obtained from a middle-aged woman with acute or convalescent COVID-19. The CDR3 nucleotides read TGTGCCAGCAGCTTCGACAGAGATTCACCCCTCCACTTT. It codes for CASSFDRDSPLHF.